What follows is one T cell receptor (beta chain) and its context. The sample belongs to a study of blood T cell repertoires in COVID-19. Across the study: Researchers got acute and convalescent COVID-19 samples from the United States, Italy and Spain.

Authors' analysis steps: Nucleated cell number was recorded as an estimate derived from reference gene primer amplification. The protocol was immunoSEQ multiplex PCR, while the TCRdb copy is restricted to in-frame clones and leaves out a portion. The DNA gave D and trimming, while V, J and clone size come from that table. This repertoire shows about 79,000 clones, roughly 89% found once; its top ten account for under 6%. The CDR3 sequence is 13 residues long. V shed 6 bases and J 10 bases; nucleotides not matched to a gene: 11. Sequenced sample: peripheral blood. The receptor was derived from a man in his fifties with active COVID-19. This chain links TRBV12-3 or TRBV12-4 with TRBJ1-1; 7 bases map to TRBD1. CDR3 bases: TGTGCCAGCAGCCCCGGGACAGCAGATCGAGCTTTCTTT. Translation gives CASSPGTADRAFF.